This T cell receptor (beta chain) was documented in a study of blood T cell repertoires in COVID-19. Study information: Samples of COVID-19 (acute and convalescent) were obtained from the United States, Italy and Spain. The cDNA or gDNA used as material had been derived from T cells, B-cell-depleted T cells, or PBMCs.

The CDR3 contains 14 residues. CDR1 and CDR2 from the germline V gene are SGDLS and YYNGEE. V shed 0 bases and J shed 3 bases, with 9 bases lying between them. Per the authors' pipeline: Researchers report that nucleated cell counts were estimated from reference gene primer amplification. The protocol was immunoSEQ multiplex PCR, while the TCRdb copy is restricted to in-frame clones and leaves out a portion. V and J calls plus clone size are reproduced from that table; the DNA served to infer D and trimming. The sample lists under 250,000 clones; around four fifths were seen once. Sample: peripheral blood. The source of this sequence is a woman aged 60-75 years who had recovered from COVID-19. The chain combines TRBV9 with TRBJ2-5, with D tentatively TRBD1 (5 bases). This chain's CDR3 is CASSVDGREETQYF. The DNA of the CDR3 is TGTGCCAGCAGCGTAGACGGCAGGGAAGAGACCCAGTACTTC. Looking up the rest from reference TRBV9 and TRBJ2-5 gives the full variable domain: DSGVTQTPKHLITATGQRVTLRCSPRSGDLSVYWYQQSLDQGLQFLIQYYNGEERAKGNILERFSAQQFPDLHSELNLSSLELGDSALYFCASSVDGREETQYFGPGTRLLVL.